This T cell receptor beta chain derives from a study of technical replicates of blood from several donors. Profiled with immunoSEQ multiplex PCR; TCRdb holds only in-frame clones, not every one. The table has some 48,000 clones, about 96% seen once. V gave up 4 bases and J gave up 5 bases; unmatched junction bases: 10. In germline, CDR1 is MDHEN, CDR2 SYDVKM. CDR3 length: 16 residues. What was sequenced was T cells isolated from PBMCs. The rearrangement links TRBV28 to TRBJ2-5, with 10 positions matching TRBD1. This receptor was identified in a human donor in good health. CDR3 bases: TGTGCCAGCAGTTCCGGGACAGGGGTTTTCGGTGAGACCCAGTACTTC. This codes for CASSSGTGVFGETQYF.